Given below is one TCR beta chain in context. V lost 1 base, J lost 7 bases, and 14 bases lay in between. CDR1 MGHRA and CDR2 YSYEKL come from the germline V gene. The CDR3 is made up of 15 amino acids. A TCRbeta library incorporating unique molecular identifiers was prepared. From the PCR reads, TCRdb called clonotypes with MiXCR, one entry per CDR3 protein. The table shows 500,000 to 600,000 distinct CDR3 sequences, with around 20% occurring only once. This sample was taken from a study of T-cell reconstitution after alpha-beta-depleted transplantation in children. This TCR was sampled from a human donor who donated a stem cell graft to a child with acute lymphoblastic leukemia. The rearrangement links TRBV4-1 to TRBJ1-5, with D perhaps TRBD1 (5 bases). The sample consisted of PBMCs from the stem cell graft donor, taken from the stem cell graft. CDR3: CASSQGDSDYQPQHF. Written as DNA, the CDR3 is TGCGCCAGCAGCCAAGGAGACAGCGACTACCAGCCCCAGCATTTT.